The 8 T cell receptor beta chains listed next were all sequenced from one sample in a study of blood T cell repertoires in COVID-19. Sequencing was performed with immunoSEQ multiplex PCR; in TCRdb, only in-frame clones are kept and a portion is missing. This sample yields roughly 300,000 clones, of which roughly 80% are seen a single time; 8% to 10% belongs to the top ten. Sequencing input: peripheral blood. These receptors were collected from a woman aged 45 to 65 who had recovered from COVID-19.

CDR3 in DNA: TGTGCCAGCTCACCTGACAGATCCTACGAGCAGTACTTC. This codes for CASSPDRSYEQYF. The chain is built from TRBV18 and TRBJ2-7; tentative D call: TRBD1 (5 bases). The germline CDR1 and CDR2 sequences are KGHSH and LQKENI. The CDR3 runs 13 residues. Trimming removed 3 bases at V and 1 base at J, with 7 bases between.

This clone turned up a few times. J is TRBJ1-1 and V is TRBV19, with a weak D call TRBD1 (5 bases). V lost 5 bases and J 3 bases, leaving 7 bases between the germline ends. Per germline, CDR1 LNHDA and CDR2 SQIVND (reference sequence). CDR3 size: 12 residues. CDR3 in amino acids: CASSPQDTEAFF. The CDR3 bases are TGTGCCAGTAGTCCACAGGACACTGAAGCTTTCTTT.

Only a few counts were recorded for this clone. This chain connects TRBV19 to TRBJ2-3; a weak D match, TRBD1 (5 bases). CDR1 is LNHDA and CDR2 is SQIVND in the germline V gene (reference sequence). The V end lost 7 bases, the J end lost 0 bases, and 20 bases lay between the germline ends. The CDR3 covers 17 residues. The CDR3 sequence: CASTINPPGHSTDTQYF. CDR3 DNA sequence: TGTGCCAGTACCATTAACCCTCCAGGACACAGCACAGATACGCAGTATTTT.

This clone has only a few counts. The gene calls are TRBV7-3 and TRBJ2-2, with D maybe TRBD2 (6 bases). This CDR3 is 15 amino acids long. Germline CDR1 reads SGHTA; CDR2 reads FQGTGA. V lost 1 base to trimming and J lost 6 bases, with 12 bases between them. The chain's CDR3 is CASSLSGAGSGELFF. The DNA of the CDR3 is TGTGCCAGCAGCTTAAGTGGCGCGGGATCCGGGGAGCTGTTTTTT.

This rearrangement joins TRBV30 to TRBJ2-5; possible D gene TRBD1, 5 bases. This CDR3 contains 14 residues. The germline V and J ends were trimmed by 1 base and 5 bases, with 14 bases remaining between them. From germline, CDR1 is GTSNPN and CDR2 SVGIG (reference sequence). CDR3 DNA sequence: TGTGCCTGGAGTGCAGACAGTCGGACGGAGACCCAGTACTTC. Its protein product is CAWSADSRTETQYF.

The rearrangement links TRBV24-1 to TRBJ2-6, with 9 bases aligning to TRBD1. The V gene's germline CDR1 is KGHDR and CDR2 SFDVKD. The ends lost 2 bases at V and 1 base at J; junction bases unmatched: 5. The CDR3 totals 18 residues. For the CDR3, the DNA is TGTGCCACCAGTGATTCGCGGACAGGGGTTTCTGGGGCCAACGTCCTGACTTTC. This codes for CATSDSRTGVSGANVLTF.

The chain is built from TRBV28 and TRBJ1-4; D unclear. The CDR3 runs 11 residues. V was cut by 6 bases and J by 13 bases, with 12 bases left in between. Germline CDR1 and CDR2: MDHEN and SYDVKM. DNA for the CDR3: TGTGCCAGCAGCCACCCTCTAGGACTGTTTTTT. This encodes CASSHPLGLFF.

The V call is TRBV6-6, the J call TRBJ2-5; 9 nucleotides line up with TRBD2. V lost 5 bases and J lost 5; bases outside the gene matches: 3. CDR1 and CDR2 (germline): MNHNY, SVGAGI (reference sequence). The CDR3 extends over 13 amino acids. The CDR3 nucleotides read TGTGCCAGCAGTGCGGGAGGGCCTGAGACCCAGTACTTC. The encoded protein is CASSAGGPETQYF.